This TCR beta chain was observed in a study of cytomegalovirus exposure and HLA in healthy donors. Germline CDR1 is SGDLS and CDR2 is YYNGEE. V trimming: 3 bases; J trimming: 5 bases; junction bases outside the gene matches: 6. The CDR3 is made up of 15 amino acids. In the PCR, 60 Vbeta and 13 Jbeta primers were used. As processed by the authors: In a later analysis, of 70 million to 85 million unique beta chains, about 12 million appeared in at least two donors. Assay: immunoSEQ multiplex PCR; the TCRdb copy retains only in-frame clones and omits some. That table furnishes V, J and clone size, whereas the DNA furnished D and trimming. Of approximately 160,000 clones in the sample, about 70% were seen once.

Sequenced: PBMCs. The clonotype comes from a woman between 35 and 50 years old in good health and CMV-seropositive. The rearrangement links TRBV9 to TRBJ2-1, with TRBD1 matching 9 bases. Here the CDR3 DNA reads TGTGCCAGCAGCGGAGAACAGGGGGCGCACAATGAGCAGTTCTTC. Translation: CASSGEQGAHNEQFF. The full variable domain, with the rest looked up from reference TRBV9 and TRBJ2-1, is DSGVTQTPKHLITATGQRVTLRCSPRSGDLSVYWYQQSLDQGLQFLIQYYNGEERAKGNILERFSAQQFPDLHSELNLSSLELGDSALYFCASSGEQGAHNEQFFGPGTRLTVL.